This TCR beta chain originates from a study of T cells in Graves' hyperthyroidism and ophthalmopathy. The table lists this clonotype with a few counts. The CDR3 has 12 residues. V was clipped by 5 bases and J by 6 bases, with 7 bases between them. In germline, CDR1 is SGHTA, CDR2 FQGNSA. Researchers took RNA transcripts and amplified the TCR beta CDR3 regions from them. TCR CDR3 underwent first-round RT-PCR with the HTBI primer set. TCRdb reanalysed the multiplex PCR reads using MiXCR and keeps one entry per CDR3 protein. Of about 770,000 distinct CDR3 sequences listed, 15% to 20% were seen once; the top ten hold approximately 15%.

The chain couples TRBV7-2 to TRBJ1-4, with D unclear. The clonotype was recovered from a woman between 45 and 65 years old with Graves' hyperthyroidism that later progressed to Graves' ophthalmopathy. The material sequenced was blood. As DNA, the CDR3 is TGTGCCAGCAGCCAACGACATGAAAAACTGTTTTTT. It is translated as CASSQRHEKLFF.